This TCR beta chain was identified during a study of T cells in Graves' hyperthyroidism and ophthalmopathy. TCR beta CDR3 sequences were amplified from RNA transcripts. The HTBI primer set drove a first-round RT-PCR of the TCR CDR3. One entry per CDR3 protein, called by TCRdb with MiXCR from the multiplex PCR reads. Of 460,000 or so distinct CDR3 sequences listed, approximately 15% are singletons. V trimming: 4 bases; J trimming: 6 bases; junction bases outside the gene matches: 8. From germline, CDR1 is GTSNPN and CDR2 SVGIG (reference sequence). There are 15 residues in the CDR3. The sequence derives from a woman under 30 with Graves' hyperthyroidism. The sample was blood. The chain is built from TRBV30 and TRBJ1-6; 8 bases fit TRBD1. For the CDR3, the DNA is TGTGCCTGGATCCCAAACGGACAGGGTAATTCACCCCTCCACTTT. Its protein is CAWIPNGQGNSPLHF.